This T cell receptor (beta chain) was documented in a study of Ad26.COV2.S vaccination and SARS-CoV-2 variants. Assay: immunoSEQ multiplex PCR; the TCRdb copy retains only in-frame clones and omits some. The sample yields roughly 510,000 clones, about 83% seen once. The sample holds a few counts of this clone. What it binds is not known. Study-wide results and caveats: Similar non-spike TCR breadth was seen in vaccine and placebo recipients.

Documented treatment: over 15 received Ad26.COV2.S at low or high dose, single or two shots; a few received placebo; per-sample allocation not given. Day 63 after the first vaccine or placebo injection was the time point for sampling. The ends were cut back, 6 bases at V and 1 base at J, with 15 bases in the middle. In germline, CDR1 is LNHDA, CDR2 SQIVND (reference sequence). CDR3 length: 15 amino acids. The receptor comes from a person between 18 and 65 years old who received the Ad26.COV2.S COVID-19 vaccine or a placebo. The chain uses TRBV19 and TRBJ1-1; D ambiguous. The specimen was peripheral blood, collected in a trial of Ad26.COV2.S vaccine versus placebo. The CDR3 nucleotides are TGTGCCAGTAGGGAATTACGTGTCGGGAACACTGAAGCTTTCTTT. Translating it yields CASRELRVGNTEAFF.